A single T cell receptor beta chain is shown here with its context. The antigen it recognizes is unknown. One junction end does not reproduce the germline sequence, and a read error may be involved. From its cysteine to its phenylalanine, the CDR3 spans 13 amino acids. Only the CDR3 region is kept as DNA, spanning 39 bases read in frame from base 1. In the germline V gene, CDR1 corresponds to MNHEY and CDR2 to SVGEGT. The sample comes from a study of T cells in Graves' hyperthyroidism and ophthalmopathy (dated by TCRdb to the late 2010s). General notes on the study: Peripheral blood was collected at initial diagnosis, before any treatment. To identify distinguishing TCR V-J signatures, a discovery cohort of 100 patients was used, comprising 43 with Graves' ophthalmopathy and under 60 with stable Graves' hyperthyroidism. An independent validation cohort of under 20 hyperthyroidism patients and more than 15 patients who later progressed to ophthalmopathy tested prospective prediction of ophthalmopathy. The 100 or so discovery patients were randomly split 7:3 into training and test sets. Thyroid tissue and blood T-cell repertoires from about six Graves' hyperthyroidism patients were also compared in the study. Following sampling, methimazole starting at 30 mg daily was given to hyperthyroidism patients, and high-dose intravenous methylprednisolone was given to ophthalmopathy patients. TCR Vbeta CDR3 sequencing of 120 to 150 peripheral blood samples (approximately 44 ophthalmopathy, about 80 hyperthyroidism and about 17 progressor patients) is reported in the paper. General study outcomes and caveats: Sample size was not statistically predetermined, and blinding of investigators to group allocation was not performed. Ophthalmopathy was separated from stable hyperthyroidism by a 13 V-J signature model, with approximately 85% sensitivity and about 81% specificity obtained in cross-validation and 80%/75% obtained in testing. In validation, progression to ophthalmopathy was predicted by the model with around 70% sensitivity and approximately 78% specificity, a median of approximately 6.5 months before onset. Most expanded thyroid clonotypes (frequency above 0.001) were also detected in blood, suggesting blood repertoires may reflect thyroid immune responses.

Stable Graves' hyperthyroidism was defined as the absence of progression to ophthalmopathy over 18 months of follow-up. Hyperthyroidism patients were newly diagnosed, with disease duration under 2 months, and aged 18 to 65 years. The study excluded patients with uncontrolled infections, other autoimmune diseases, pregnancy or lactation. Clinical symptoms, serum thyroxine and TRAb, thyroid ultrasound, and orbital computed tomography formed the basis for the diagnoses. PBMCs were separated from about 10 ml of fresh peripheral blood using Ficoll-Paque density gradient centrifugation. Total RNA was extracted using Trizol reagent, and RNA quality was assessed on an Agilent 2100 Bioanalyzer. The TCR beta CDR3 regions were amplified from the RNA transcripts. For the first round of RT-PCR on the TCR CDR3, the HTBI primer set was used together with the Qiagen OneStep RT-PCR kit. A second multiplex PCR round built the libraries, followed by size selection and purification. The libraries were sequenced on an Illumina HiSeq2000 using paired-end 100 bp reads. Per the original workflow: SOAPnuke was used to process the raw data, with reads discarded if the reads contained adapters or uncalled bases, had a mean Phred below 15, or lacked an exact constant-primer or identifier match. COPE v1.2.5 was used to merge high-quality paired reads, and clonotypes were defined as unique nucleotide sequences. MiTCR v1.1 was used to align the clonotypes against IMGT TRBV, TRBD and TRBJ reference segments. The analysis was restricted to V-J combinations with a frequency above 0.0001, which together covered 99.2% of the repertoires. The TCS score was defined as F50 (clonal expansion) divided by E x V (chaos), with BLOSUM62-based TCRdist calculated between CDR3 peptides within each V-J. Welch's t-statistics and random forest reduced roughly 500 V-J features to some 14, which were used in a naive Bayes classifier (R e1071). TCRdb ran its own pipeline on the public reads, namely fastp trimming at Q25 and MiXCR clone calling, and kept in-frame beta chains. Rows with one shared CDR3 protein collapse into an entry with the most common genes and DNA. The V and J calls come from TCRdb's annotation, not from the publication. Across this sample there are around 350,000 distinct CDR3 sequences, with about a fifth seen only once. Of the sample, approximately 4% falls within the top ten clones.

The sequence was collected from a woman between 18 and 30 years old with Graves' hyperthyroidism. Sequencing was done on a sample of blood. The rearranged segments are TRBV6-2 or TRBV6-3 and TRBJ2-5; a weak D assignment points to TRBD2 (5 bases agree). The DNA sequence is as follows: TGTTCCAGCGGTTCAGCAGAGCAAGAGACCCAGTACTTC. Its amino acids are CSSGSAEQETQYF.